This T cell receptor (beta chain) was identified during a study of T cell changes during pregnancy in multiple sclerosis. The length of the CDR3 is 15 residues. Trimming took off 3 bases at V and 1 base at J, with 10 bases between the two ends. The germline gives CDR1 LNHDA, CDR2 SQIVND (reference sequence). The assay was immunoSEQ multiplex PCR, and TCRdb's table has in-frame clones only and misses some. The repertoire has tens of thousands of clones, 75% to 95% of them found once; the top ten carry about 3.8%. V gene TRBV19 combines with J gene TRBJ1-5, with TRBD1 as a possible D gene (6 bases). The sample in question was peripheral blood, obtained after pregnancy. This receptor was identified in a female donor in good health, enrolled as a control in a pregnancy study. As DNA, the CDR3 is TGTGCCAGTAGTATCCATACAGGGAGCAATCAGCCCCAGCATTTT. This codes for CASSIHTGSNQPQHF.